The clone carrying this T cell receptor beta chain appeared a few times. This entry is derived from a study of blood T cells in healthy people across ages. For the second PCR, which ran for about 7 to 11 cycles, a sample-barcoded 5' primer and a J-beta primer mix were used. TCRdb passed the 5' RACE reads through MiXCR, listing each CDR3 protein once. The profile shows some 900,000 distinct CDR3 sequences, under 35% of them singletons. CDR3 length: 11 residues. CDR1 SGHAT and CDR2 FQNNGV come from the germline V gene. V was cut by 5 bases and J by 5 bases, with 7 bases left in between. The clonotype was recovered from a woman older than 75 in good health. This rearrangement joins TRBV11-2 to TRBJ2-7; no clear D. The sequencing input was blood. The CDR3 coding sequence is TGTGCCAGCAGCGCCAGAGACGAGCAGTACTTC. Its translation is CASSARDEQYF.